This T cell receptor (beta chain) was documented in a study of long-term antiretroviral therapy in people with HIV. In the study overall: The 2015 immediate-ART recommendation came about a decade after the earliest samples.

To note about this clone: Its antigen is unidentified.

V gave up 0 bases and J gave up 3 bases, with 12 bases separating them. The CDR3 runs to 15 residues. From germline, CDR1 is SGHTS and CDR2 YDEGEE. Broader study findings: Controls exceeded HIV repertoires in CDR3 length range.

Each sample contained about 0.9-10 million cryopreserved PBMC, thawed before DNA extraction. This was the immunoSEQ v3.0 assay at survey level. Libraries were prepared by immunoSEQ multiplex PCR; TCRdb keeps only in-frame clonotypes and omits some of them. The repertoire holds 9,500 to 15,000 clones, about 80% seen once, with 13% in the top ten. The material sequenced was unsorted PBMCs, taken approximately 3.1 years before starting antiretroviral therapy. The chain uses TRBV5-8 and TRBJ2-5; maybe TRBD2 (6 bases). This receptor was taken from a man aged 35 to 55 with HIV. The CDR3 spells CASSLAWREEETQYF. The DNA for the CDR3 is TGTGCCAGCAGCTTGGCTTGGAGGGAGGAAGAGACCCAGTACTTC.